This paragraph covers one TCR beta chain sequence. The data belong to a study of blood T cells in healthy people across ages. Every sample yielded at least 6.5 million isolated PBMCs. The CDR3 consists of 15 residues. The J segment lost 6 bases and the V segment lost 3 bases, leaving 1 base of the junction unmatched. Germline CDR1 and CDR2: ENHRY and SYGVKD. Next came a second PCR, run for about 6 to 12 cycles, which used a sample-barcoded 5' primer along with a J-beta primer mix. With 12 random nucleotides, a template-switch adaptor tagged each individual cDNA molecule. TCRdb fed the 5' RACE reads into MiXCR, producing one record per CDR3 protein. The sample shows 1.4 million to 1.5 million distinct CDR3 sequences, roughly 40% of them seen only once.

V gene TRBV10-3 combines with J gene TRBJ2-2; 13 bases are a match to TRBD2. Sequencing was done on a sample of blood. This receptor was taken from a woman under 30 in good health. DNA for the CDR3: TGTGCCATCAGTGAACTAGCGGGAGGGCCCGGGGAGCTGTTTTTT. This gives the protein CAISELAGGPGELFF.